The source of this T cell receptor (beta chain) is a study of CD8 T cells in Susac syndrome. This clonotype was picked up a small number of times. CD8+ and CD4+ T cells from blood underwent TCR beta sequencing. The multiple sclerosis controls consisted of treatment-naive patients with relapsing-remitting disease, either stable or active. FACS was used to enrich TEMRA cells, whereas the CD8+ and CD4+ T cells were obtained by negative isolation. Reverse transcription of about 0.5 to 1 ug RNA used random hexamers. An immunoSEQ multiplex PCR amplified TCR beta CDR3 over 54 Vbeta and 13 Jbeta. TCRdb used MiXCR to reprocess the immunoSEQ multiplex PCR reads, holding one entry per CDR3 protein. This sample has 330,000 or so distinct CDR3 sequences; over 75% occur once, and the top ten carry roughly 0.21%. The sample consisted of CD8+ T cells from PBMCs. The TCR sequence derives from a human donor with multiple sclerosis.

The DNA for the CDR3 is TGTGCCAGCCGACAGGACAGTTACGAGCAGTACTTC. It specifies CASRQDSYEQYF. This chain connects TRBV2 to TRBJ2-7, with D tentatively TRBD1 (6 bases). In germline, CDR1 is SNHLY, CDR2 FYNNEI. The V end was cut by 8 bases, the J end by 4 bases, with 12 bases between. The length of the CDR3 is 12 residues.